This note documents a single T cell receptor beta chain sequence. This record comes from a study of memory CD4+ T cells and cytomegalovirus serostatus. The sort gate was single viable CD3+CD4+CD8-CD45RO+ cells for memory CD4+ T cells. Sequencing was performed with immunoSEQ multiplex PCR; in TCRdb, only in-frame clones are kept and a portion is missing. The sample has 45,000 to 65,000 clones, around 83% seen once. The receptor was isolated from an adult in good health and CMV-seropositive. Specimen: memory CD4+ T cells from blood.

The CDR3 bases are TGTGCCAGCAGTTTAAGCACCGACTATGGCTACACCTTC. It translates to CASSLSTDYGYTF. The chain combines TRBV28 with TRBJ1-2, with D unresolved. Germline V gene sequence: CDR1 MDHEN, CDR2 SYDVKM. Trimming cost V 2 bases and J 3 bases, with 7 bases left between them. The CDR3 consists of 13 residues.